This T cell receptor (beta chain) was sequenced for a study of T cell repertoires in cytomegalovirus infection. Looking at the study overall: HLA-C-restricted CMV epitopes, recently identified, and well-studied HLA-B-restricted ones were used by the study.

The germline V gene has CDR1 SGHVS and CDR2 FQNEAQ. J lost 1 base, V lost 1 base, and 2 bases had no gene match. There are 18 residues in the CDR3. This clonotype was counted ten times or more. Antigen: not known. Points from the study as a whole: Carriers of CMV plus the relevant HLA were identified by cumulative public TCR beta family frequency.

TCRdb ran MiXCR on the reads and lists one entry per CDR3 protein. This sample yields about 130,000 distinct CDR3 sequences, of which 32% are seen a single time; 45% to 55% belongs to the top ten. This material consisted of CD8+ T cells from cultured PBMCs, taken from culture after CMV antigen stimulation. The origin of this receptor is a human donor in good health (CMV status not recorded). Some clones in this sample may be carry-over from other donors' samples. This sequence joins TRBV7-8 and TRBJ2-2, with 14 positions matching TRBD2. The DNA of the CDR3 is TGTGCCAGCAGCTTAGGACTAGCGGGGGGGCGGAACACCGGGGAGCTGTTTTTT. The encoded protein is CASSLGLAGGRNTGELFF.